This T cell receptor (beta chain) emerged from a study of sequential checkpoint blockade in melanoma. Study background: TCRbeta immunosequencing was performed on DNA from roughly 90 pretreatment melanoma tumor samples. Matched biopsies came pretreatment and at week 13 for twenty-two patients.

The method was immunoSEQ multiplex PCR; TCRdb's version includes in-frame clones alone and lacks a portion of them. The sample has some 10,000 clones, about 26% seen once. Treatment in this sample: randomized to nivolumab then ipilimumab (arm A) or the reverse (arm B). Germline V gene data show CDR1 as SGHNT and CDR2 as YENEEA. The CDR3 has 15 amino acids. V lost 7 bases and J lost 1; bases outside the gene matches: 3. This clone rates as medium-sized (0.01 to 0.1%). The sequencing used tumor tissue (inferred from file names), collected from a patient given nivolumab and ipilimumab in sequence. The source is a human donor with melanoma. The chain has TRBV11-3 and TRBJ2-2, with 10 bases aligning to TRBD2. Here the CDR3 reads CASTRLAGNTGELFF. The DNA for the CDR3 is TGTGCCAGCACCCGACTAGCGGGGAACACCGGGGAGCTGTTTTTT.